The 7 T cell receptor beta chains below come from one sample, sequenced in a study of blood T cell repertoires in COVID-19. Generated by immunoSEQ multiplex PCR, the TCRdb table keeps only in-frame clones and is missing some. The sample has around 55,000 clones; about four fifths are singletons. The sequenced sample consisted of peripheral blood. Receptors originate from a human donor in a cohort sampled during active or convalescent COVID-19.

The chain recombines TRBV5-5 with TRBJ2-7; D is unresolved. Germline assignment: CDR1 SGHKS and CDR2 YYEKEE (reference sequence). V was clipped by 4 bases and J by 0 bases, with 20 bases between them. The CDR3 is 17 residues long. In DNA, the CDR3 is TGTGCCAGCAGCCAATCCGCTCGGGTTTCGAGCTCCTACGAGCAGTACTTC. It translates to CASSQSARVSSSYEQYF.

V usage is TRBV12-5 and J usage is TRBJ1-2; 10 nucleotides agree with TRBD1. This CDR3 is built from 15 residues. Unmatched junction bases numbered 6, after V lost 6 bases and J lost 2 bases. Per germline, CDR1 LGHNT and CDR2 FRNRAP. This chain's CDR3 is CASGPGTGANYGYTF. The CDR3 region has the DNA TGTGCTAGTGGCCCCGGGACAGGGGCGAACTATGGCTACACCTTC.

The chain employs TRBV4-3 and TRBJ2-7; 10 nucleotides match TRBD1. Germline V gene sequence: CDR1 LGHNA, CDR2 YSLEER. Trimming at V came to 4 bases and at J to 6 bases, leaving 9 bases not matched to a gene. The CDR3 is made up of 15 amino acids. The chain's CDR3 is CASSPGTGALGEQYF. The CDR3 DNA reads TGCGCCAGCAGCCCCGGGACAGGGGCATTAGGCGAGCAGTACTTC.

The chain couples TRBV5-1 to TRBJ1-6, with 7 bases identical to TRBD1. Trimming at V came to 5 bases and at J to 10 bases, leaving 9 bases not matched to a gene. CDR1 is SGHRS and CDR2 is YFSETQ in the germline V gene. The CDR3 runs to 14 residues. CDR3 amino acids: CASRSTGEESPLHF. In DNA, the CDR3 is TGCGCCAGCAGATCTACAGGGGAGGAGTCACCCCTCCACTTT.

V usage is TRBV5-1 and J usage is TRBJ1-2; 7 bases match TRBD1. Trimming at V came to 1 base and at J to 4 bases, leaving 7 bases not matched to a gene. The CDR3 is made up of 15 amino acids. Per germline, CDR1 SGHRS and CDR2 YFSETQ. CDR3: CASSLTFGDSYGYTF. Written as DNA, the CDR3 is TGCGCCAGCAGCTTGACCTTTGGGGACAGCTATGGCTACACCTTC.

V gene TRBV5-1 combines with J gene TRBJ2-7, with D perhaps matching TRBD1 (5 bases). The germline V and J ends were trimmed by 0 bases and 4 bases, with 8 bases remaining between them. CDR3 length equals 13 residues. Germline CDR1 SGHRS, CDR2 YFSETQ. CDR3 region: CASSLDDRYEQYF. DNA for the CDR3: TGCGCCAGCAGCTTGGATGACAGATACGAGCAGTACTTC.

The CDR3 loop reads CASSPRDRRGSNQPQHF. The CDR3 DNA reads as TGTGCCAGCTCACCCCGGGACAGGCGGGGTAGCAATCAGCCCCAGCATTTT. The rearrangement uses TRBV18 and TRBJ1-5, with 8 bases fitting TRBD1. This CDR3 has 17 amino acids. V trimming: 3 bases; J trimming: 0 bases; junction bases outside the gene matches: 7. The germline V gene has CDR1 KGHSH and CDR2 LQKENI. The variable domain in full, completed from reference TRBV18 and TRBJ1-5, reads NAGVMQNPRHLVRRRGQEARLRCSPMKGHSHVYWYRQLPEEGLKFMVYLQKENIIDESGMPKERFSAEFPKEGPSILRIQQVVRGDSAAYFCASSPRDRRGSNQPQHFGDGTRLSIL.